This TCR beta chain was recovered during a study of blood T cells in healthy people across ages. Study details: In model experiments, template switching was able to capture about one barcoded beta molecule for every two T cells that were present. General study points: The long-lived group displayed more naive CD4+ cells, plus higher diversity, than the aged donors did. Naive T cell percentage showed a strong correlation with the diversity of TCR beta.

A J-beta primer mix and a sample-barcoded 5' primer were used in a second PCR of roughly 7 to 12 cycles. TCRdb called the 5' RACE reads again in MiXCR, with one record for every CDR3 protein. The sample lists around 710,000 distinct CDR3 sequences, roughly two fifths occurring once. The donors, all healthy, were Caucasians living in Russia, aged roughly 6 to 100. Germline values: CDR1 SGHTA, CDR2 FQGNSA. CDR3 length: 18 amino acids. J was trimmed by 0 bases and V by 0 bases; bases with no gene match: 5. A word on this clonotype: Its antigen is unknown.

The sample was blood. The chain couples TRBV7-2 to TRBJ2-1; 10 positions agree with TRBD2. The receptor was derived from a woman aged 55-69 years in good health. In DNA form, the CDR3 reads TGTGCCAGCAGCTTAGCGGCTAGCGGGAGTTACTCCTACAATGAGCAGTTCTTC. Its protein is CASSLAASGSYSYNEQFF. Together with reference TRBV7-2 and TRBJ2-1, the CDR3 gives the full variable domain: GAGVSQSPSNKVTEKGKDVELRCDPISGHTALYWYRQSLGQGLEFLIYFQGNSAPDKSGLPSDRFSAERTGGSVSTLTIQRTQQEDSAVYLCASSLAASGSYSYNEQFFGPGTRLTVL.